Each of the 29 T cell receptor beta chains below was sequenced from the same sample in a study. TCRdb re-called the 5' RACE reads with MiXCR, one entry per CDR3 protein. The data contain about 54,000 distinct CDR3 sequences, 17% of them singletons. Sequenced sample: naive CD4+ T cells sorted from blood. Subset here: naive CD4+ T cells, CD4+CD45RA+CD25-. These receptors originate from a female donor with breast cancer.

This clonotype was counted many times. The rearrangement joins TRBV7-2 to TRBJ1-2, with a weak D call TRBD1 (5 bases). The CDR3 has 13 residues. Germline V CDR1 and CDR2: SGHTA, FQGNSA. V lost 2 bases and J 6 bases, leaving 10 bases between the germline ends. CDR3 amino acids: CASSLPTGDGYTF. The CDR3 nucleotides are TGTGCCAGCAGCTTACCGACGGGGGATGGCTACACCTTC.

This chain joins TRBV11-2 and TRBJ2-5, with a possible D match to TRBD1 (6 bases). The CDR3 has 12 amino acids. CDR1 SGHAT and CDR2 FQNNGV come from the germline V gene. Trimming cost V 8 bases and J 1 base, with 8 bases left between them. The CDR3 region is CASGQTQETQYF. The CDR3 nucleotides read TGTGCCAGCGGACAGACCCAAGAGACCCAGTACTTC.

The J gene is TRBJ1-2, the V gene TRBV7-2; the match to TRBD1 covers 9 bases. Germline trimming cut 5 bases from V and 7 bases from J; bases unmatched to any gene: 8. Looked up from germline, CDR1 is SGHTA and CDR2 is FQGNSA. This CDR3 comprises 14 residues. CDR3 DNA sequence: TGTGCCAGCAGCCCACAGGGGGCGGGACGTGGCTACACCTTC. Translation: CASSPQGAGRGYTF. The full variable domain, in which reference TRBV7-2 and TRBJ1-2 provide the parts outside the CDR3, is GAGVSQSPSNKVTEKGKDVELRCDPISGHTALYWYRQSLGQGLEFLIYFQGNSAPDKSGLPSDRFSAERTGGSVSTLTIQRTQQEDSAVYLCASSPQGAGRGYTFGSGTRLTVV.

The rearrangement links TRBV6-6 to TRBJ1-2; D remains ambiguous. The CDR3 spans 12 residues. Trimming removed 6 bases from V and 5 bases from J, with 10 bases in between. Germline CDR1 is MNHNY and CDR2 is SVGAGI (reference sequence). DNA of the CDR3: TGTGCCAGCAGATCACAGAGATATGGCTACACCTTC. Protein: CASRSQRYGYTF.

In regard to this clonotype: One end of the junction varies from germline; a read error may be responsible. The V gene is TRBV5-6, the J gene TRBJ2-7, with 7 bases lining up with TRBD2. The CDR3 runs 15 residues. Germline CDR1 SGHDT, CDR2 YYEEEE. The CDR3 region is CARSLAGEGAYEQYF. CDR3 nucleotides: TGTGCCCGCAGCTTGGCGGGAGAAGGGGCCTACGAGCAGTACTTC.

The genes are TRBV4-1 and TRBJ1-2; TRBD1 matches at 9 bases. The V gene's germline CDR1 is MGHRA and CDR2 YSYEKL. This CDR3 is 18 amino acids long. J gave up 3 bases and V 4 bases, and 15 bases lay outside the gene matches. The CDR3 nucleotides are TGCGCCAGCAGCCCGATCGAAATCCCCGGGACAGGGTACTATGGCTACACCTTC. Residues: CASSPIEIPGTGYYGYTF.

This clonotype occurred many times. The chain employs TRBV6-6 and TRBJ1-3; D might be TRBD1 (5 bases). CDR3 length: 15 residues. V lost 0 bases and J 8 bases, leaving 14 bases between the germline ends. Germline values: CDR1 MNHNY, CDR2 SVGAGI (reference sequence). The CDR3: CASSYSSQRGDTIYF. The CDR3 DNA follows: TGTGCCAGCAGTTACTCCTCCCAGAGAGGGGACACCATATATTTT.

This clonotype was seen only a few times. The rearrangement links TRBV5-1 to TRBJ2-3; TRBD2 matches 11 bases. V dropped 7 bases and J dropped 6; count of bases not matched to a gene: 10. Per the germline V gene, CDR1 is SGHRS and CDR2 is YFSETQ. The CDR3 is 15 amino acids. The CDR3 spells CASWNSGRAEDTQYF. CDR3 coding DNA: TGCGCCAGCTGGAATAGCGGGAGGGCCGAGGATACGCAGTATTTT.

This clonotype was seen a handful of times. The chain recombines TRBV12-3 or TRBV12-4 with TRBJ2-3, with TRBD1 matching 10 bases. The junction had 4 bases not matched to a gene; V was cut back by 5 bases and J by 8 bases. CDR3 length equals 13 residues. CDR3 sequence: CASSPGTGVTQYF. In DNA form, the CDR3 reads TGTGCCAGCAGTCCCGGGACAGGGGTTACGCAGTATTTT.

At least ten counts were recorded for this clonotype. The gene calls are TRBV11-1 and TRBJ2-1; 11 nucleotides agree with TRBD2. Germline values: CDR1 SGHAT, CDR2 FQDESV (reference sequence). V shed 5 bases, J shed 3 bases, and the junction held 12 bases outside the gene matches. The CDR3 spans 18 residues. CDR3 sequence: CASSPNQLAGAGYNEQFF. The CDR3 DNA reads TGTGCCAGCAGCCCCAATCAACTAGCGGGAGCCGGCTACAATGAGCAGTTCTTC.

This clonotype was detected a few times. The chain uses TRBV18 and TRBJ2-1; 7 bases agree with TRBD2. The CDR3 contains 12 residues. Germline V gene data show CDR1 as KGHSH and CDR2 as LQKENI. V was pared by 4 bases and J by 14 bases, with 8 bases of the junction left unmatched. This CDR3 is CASSRGEGREFF. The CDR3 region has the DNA TGTGCCAGCTCACGAGGAGAGGGGAGGGAGTTCTTC.

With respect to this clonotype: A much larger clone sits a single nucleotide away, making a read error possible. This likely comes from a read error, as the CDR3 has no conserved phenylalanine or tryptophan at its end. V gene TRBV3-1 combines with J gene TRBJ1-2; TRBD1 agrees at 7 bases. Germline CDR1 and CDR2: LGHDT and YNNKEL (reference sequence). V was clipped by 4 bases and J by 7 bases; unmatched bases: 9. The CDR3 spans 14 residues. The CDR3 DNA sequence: TGTGCCAGCAGCCTCGGGACAGCCGGGGGTGGCTACACCTGC. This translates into CASSLGTAGGGYTC.

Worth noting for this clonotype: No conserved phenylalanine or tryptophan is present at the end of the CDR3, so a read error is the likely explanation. The CDR3 coding sequence is TGTGCCAGCAGCTTTCTAGCGGGGTACGAGCAGTACTAC. This encodes CASSFLAGYEQYY. V and J are TRBV7-8 and TRBJ2-7; 9 positions match TRBD2. Trimming cost V 3 bases and J 4 bases; bases outside gene matches: 1. The CDR3 sequence is 13 residues long. Germline values: CDR1 SGHVS, CDR2 FQNEAQ.

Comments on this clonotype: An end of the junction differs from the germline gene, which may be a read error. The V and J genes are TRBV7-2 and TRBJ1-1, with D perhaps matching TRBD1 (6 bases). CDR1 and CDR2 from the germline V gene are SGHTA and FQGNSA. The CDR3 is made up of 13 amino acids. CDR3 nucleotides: TGTGCCAGCAGTTCACAGGGTGGCACTGGAGCTTTCTTT. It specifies CASSSQGGTGAFF.

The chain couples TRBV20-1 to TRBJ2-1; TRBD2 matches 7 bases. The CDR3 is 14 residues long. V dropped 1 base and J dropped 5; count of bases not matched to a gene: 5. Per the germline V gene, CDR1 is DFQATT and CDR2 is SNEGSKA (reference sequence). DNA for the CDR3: TGCAGTGCTAGAGTCGGGCGGGGGAACAATGAGCAGTTCTTC. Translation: CSARVGRGNNEQFF.

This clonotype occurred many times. DNA for the CDR3: TGTGCCAGCAGTCTGGGCAGGGCGACCTACGAGCAGTACTTC. Protein: CASSLGRATYEQYF. The chain links TRBV12-3 or TRBV12-4 to TRBJ2-7; weak D call: TRBD1 (5 bases). The ends were cut back, 5 bases at V and 2 bases at J, with 13 bases in the middle. This CDR3 contains 14 residues.

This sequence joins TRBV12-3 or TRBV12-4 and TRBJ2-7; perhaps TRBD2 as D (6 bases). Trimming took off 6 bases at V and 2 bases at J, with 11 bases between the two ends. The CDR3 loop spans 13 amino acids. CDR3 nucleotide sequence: TGTGCCAGCAGGGGGGGTGAGACCTACGAGCAGTACTTC. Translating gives CASRGGETYEQYF.

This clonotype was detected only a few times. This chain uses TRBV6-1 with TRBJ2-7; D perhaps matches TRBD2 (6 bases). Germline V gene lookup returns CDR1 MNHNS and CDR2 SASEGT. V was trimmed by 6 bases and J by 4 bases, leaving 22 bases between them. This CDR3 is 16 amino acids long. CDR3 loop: CASSAGLSDLSYEQYF. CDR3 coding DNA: TGTGCCAGCAGCGCCGGACTATCGGACCTGTCTTACGAGCAGTACTTC.

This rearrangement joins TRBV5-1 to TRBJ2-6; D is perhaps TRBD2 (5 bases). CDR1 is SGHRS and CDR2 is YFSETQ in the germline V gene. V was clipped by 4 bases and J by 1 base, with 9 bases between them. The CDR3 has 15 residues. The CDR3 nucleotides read TGCGCCAGCAGCGAGGGCGGATCTGGGGCCAACGTCCTGACTTTC. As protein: CASSEGGSGANVLTF.

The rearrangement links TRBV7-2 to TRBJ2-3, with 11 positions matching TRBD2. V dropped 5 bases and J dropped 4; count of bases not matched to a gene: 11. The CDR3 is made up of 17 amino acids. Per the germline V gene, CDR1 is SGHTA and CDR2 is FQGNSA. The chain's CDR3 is CASSRGFSGRAADTQYF. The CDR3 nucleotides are TGTGCCAGCAGCCGAGGGTTTAGCGGGAGGGCCGCAGATACGCAGTATTTT.

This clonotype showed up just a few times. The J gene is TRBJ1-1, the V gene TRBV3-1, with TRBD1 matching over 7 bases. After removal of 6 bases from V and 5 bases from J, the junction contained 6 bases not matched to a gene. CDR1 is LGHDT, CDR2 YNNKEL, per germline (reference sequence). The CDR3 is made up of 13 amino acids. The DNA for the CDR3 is TGTGCCAGCAGGAGACAGGGTGGGACTGAAGCTTTCTTT. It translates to CASRRQGGTEAFF.

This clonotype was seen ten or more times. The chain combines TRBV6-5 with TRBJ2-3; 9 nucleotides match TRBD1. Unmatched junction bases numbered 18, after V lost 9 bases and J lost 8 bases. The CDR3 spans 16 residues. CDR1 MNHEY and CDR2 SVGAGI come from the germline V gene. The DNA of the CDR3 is TGTGCCAGTGCCGGGACAGGGAGGGGTAGTGGGGTTACGCAGTATTTT. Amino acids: CASAGTGRGSGVTQYF.

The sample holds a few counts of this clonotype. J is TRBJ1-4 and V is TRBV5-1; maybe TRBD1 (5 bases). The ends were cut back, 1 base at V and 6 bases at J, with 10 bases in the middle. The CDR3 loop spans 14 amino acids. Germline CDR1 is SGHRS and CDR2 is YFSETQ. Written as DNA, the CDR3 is TGCGCCAGCAGCTTGAGGGCAGGGCATGAAAAACTGTTTTTT. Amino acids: CASSLRAGHEKLFF.

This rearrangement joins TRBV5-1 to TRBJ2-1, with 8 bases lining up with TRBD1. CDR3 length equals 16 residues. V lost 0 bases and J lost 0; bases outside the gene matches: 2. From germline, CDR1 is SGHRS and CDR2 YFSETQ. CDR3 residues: CASSLGTGNSYNEQFF. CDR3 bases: TGCGCCAGCAGCTTGGGGACAGGGAACTCCTACAATGAGCAGTTCTTC. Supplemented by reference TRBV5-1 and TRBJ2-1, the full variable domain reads KAGVTQTPRYLIKTRGQQVTLSCSPISGHRSVSWYQQTPGQGLQFLFEYFSETQRNKGNFPGRFSGRQFSNSRSEMNVSTLELGDSALYLCASSLGTGNSYNEQFFGPGTRLTVL.

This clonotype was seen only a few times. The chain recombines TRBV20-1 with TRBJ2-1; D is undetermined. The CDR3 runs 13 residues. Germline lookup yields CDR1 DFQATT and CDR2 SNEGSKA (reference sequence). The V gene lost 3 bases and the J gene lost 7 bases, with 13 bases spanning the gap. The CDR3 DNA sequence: TGCAGTGCTAGCCCTCCCCTCGAAAATGAGCAGTTCTTC. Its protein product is CSASPPLENEQFF.

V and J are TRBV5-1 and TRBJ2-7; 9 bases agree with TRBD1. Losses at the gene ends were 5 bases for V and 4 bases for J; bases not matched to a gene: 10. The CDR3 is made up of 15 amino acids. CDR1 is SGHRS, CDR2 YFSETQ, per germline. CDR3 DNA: TGCGCCAGCAGTACAACCGGGACAGGGAGGTACGAGCAGTACTTC. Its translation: CASSTTGTGRYEQYF.

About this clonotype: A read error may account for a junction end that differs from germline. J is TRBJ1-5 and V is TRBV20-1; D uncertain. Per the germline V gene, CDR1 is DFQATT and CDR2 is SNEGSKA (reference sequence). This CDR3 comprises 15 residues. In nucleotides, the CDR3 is TGCAGTGCTCTACGGGCCGATCGGAGCAATCAGCCCCAGCAGTTT. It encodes CSALRADRSNQPQQF.

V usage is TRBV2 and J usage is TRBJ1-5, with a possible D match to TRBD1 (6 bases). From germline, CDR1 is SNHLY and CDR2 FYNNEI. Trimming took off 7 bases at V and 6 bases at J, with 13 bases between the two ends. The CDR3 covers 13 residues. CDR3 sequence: CASNMGGSQPQHF. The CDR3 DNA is TGTGCCAGCAATATGGGGGGCTCTCAGCCCCAGCATTTT.

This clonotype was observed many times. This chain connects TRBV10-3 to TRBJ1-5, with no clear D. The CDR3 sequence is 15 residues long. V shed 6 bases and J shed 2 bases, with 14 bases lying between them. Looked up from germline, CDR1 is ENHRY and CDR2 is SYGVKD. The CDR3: CAIRASLEGNQPQHF. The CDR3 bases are TGTGCCATCAGGGCCTCCTTGGAGGGCAATCAGCCCCAGCATTTT.